These T cell receptor beta chains were read from a single sample in a study of beta chain features in type 1 diabetes. TCRdb keeps only in-frame clones here, not all; method: immunoSEQ multiplex PCR. The repertoire has about 620,000 clones, around 16% of them found once; the top ten carry roughly 0.098%. The sequenced material came from naive CD4+ T cells from blood. The receptors were gathered from a man aged 18 to 30 in good health. Both conserved end residues are part of each CDR3. Each record gives: clone size, V gene, J gene, D gene, CDR3 DNA, CDR3 protein. A D gene is named only where the DNA matches it firmly. Rows may omit the clone size; those that give it use once, few, many or a size class.

>few|TRBV15|TRBJ2-7|-
TGTGCCACCAGCAGAGAAACAGTAGGAAGTCAGTACTTC
CATSRETVGSQYF
>-|TRBV4-3|TRBJ2-7|-
TGCGCCAGCAGCCAAAGTACAGCCTACGAGCAGTACTTC
CASSQSTAYEQYF
>-|TRBV28|TRBJ2-7|TRBD2
TGTGCCAGCGGACTCATTACTAGCGGGGTATACGAGCAGTACTTC
CASGLITSGVYEQYF
>few|TRBV4-3|TRBJ2-5|TRBD2
TGCGCCAGCAGCCACGGGGGGTTAGGAGAGACCCAGTACTTC
CASSHGGLGETQYF
>-|TRBV19|TRBJ2-6|TRBD2
TGTGCCAGTAGTGTCCCGGGACTAGCGGGAGCAGGGGCCAACGTCCTGACTTTC
CASSVPGLAGAGANVLTF
>few|TRBV4-3|TRBJ2-7|-
TGCGCCAGCAGCCGACTAACGGGGGTGGGATCCTACGAGCAGTACTTC
CASSRLTGVGSYEQYF
>-|TRBV5-1|TRBJ2-2|TRBD2
TGCGCCAGCAACGGACTAGCGGTTAACACCGGGGAGCTGTTTTTT
CASNGLAVNTGELFF
>-|TRBV11-2|TRBJ2-1|-
TGTGCCAGCAGCTTAGATCACGGGGTCTACAATGAGCAGTTCTTC
CASSLDHGVYNEQFF
>-|TRBV29-1|TRBJ1-2|-
TGCAGCGTTGCGACAGTTCCTAACTATGGCTACACCTTC
CSVATVPNYGYTF
>-|TRBV19|TRBJ2-2|-
TGTGCCAGTAGCAGTCGGGACGCGAACACCGGGGAGCTGTTTTTT
CASSSRDANTGELFF
>-|TRBV28|TRBJ2-1|TRBD1
TGTGCCAGCAGACCCTTTGGGACAGGGACCAATGAGCAGTTCTTC
CASRPFGTGTNEQFF
>-|TRBV5-6|TRBJ1-1|-
TGTGCCAGCAGCCGTAGGACATACGGACCCAACACTGAAGCTTTCTTT
CASSRRTYGPNTEAFF
>few|TRBV11-2|TRBJ2-5|-
TGTGCCAGCAGCTTCGTCCGAGGAAGTAAAGAGACCCAGTACTTC
CASSFVRGSKETQYF
>-|TRBV2|TRBJ2-2|-
TGTGCCAGCAGGGGCGACCGCGCCACCGGGGAGCTGTTTTTT
CASRGDRATGELFF
>few|TRBV9|TRBJ2-7|TRBD1
TGTGCCAGCAGCGTGGGACAGGGGGCAGGTGAGCAGTACTTC
CASSVGQGAGEQYF
>few|TRBV29-1|TRBJ2-1|TRBD2
TGCAGCGTTAGGGCGGGAGGGGCCAATGAGCAGTTCTTC
CSVRAGGANEQFF
>few|TRBV5-6|TRBJ1-2|-
TGTGCCAGCAGCTTGGGAAAGGGAGCACCTAACTATGGCTACACCTTC
CASSLGKGAPNYGYTF
>few|TRBV5-4|TRBJ1-2|TRBD1
TGTGCCAGCAGCAAGGGGACAGTCTATGGCTACACCTTC
CASSKGTVYGYTF
>-|TRBV2|TRBJ2-2|-
TGTGCCAGCAGAGAAAACACCGGGGAGCTGTTTTTT
CASRENTGELFF
>-|TRBV6-5|TRBJ1-1|TRBD1
TGTGCCAGCAGCCGACAGGGAGGTGGCACTGAAGCTTTCTTT
CASSRQGGGTEAFF
>few|TRBV9|TRBJ2-7|TRBD2
TGTGCCAGCAGCCTAGGGACTAGCGGGAGGGCCTACGAGCAGTACTTC
CASSLGTSGRAYEQYF
>-|TRBV18|TRBJ2-7|TRBD1
TGTGCCAGCTCACCGGCCGGGACAGGGGCTAGCGAGCAGTACTTC
CASSPAGTGASEQYF
>few|TRBV28|TRBJ2-7|-
TGTGCCAGCAGTTTGCCTTCCACCTACGAGCAGTACTTC
CASSLPSTYEQYF
>-|TRBV7-2|TRBJ1-2|-
TGTGCCAGCAGCACCGCCGAACCTAACTATGGCTACACCTTC
CASSTAEPNYGYTF
>-|TRBV13|TRBJ2-3|TRBD2
TGTGCCAGCAGCTTACTAGCGGGAGGGTTCACCACTACAGATACGCAGTATTTT
CASSLLAGGFTTTDTQYF
>-|TRBV6-5|TRBJ1-2|-
TGTGCCAGCAGTAGGCAGGGGATGTCTTATGGCTACACCTTC
CASSRQGMSYGYTF
>few|TRBV30|TRBJ1-5|-
TGTGCCTGGAGCCCTCTAAGGGCCGATCAGCCCCAGCATTTT
CAWSPLRADQPQHF
>few|TRBV30|TRBJ1-1|-
TGTGCCTGGAGTGTCGGGATAGGGGTTCTCGTCACTGAAGCTTTCTTT
CAWSVGIGVLVTEAFF
>-|TRBV19|TRBJ1-2|TRBD1
TGTGCCAGTAGTTCGGACAGGGGTTATGGCTACACCTTC
CASSSDRGYGYTF
>-|TRBV7-9|TRBJ1-1|-
TGTGCCAGCGGGTCAAAAGGGGCAAGCATTGAAGCTTTCTTT
CASGSKGASIEAFF
>-|TRBV10-3|TRBJ2-1|-
TGTGCCATCAGTCCAGGGTGGGGACCGAATGAGCAGTTCTTC
CAISPGWGPNEQFF
>few|TRBV6-5|TRBJ2-7|-
TGTGCCAGCGGGTGGGTCCGACAGACATCCTACGAGCAGTACTTC
CASGWVRQTSYEQYF
>-|TRBV7-2|TRBJ2-5|-
TGTGCCAGCAGCTTAGTCGGGAAAGAGACCCAGTACTTC
CASSLVGKETQYF
>-|TRBV6-1|TRBJ1-2|-
TGTGCCAGCAGTGGAGAAAACTATGGCTACACCTTC
CASSGENYGYTF
>few|TRBV28|TRBJ2-3|-
TGTGCCAGCAGTTTGGCAGGGGCAACAGATACGCAGTATTTT
CASSLAGATDTQYF
>-|TRBV28|TRBJ1-2|TRBD1
TGTGCCAGCATGACCGGGACAGGGTTGGACTATGGCTACACCTTC
CASMTGTGLDYGYTF
>-|TRBV6-1|TRBJ1-1|-
TGTGCCAGCAGTGAGTCGGGGGGAGTAGGCACTGAAGCTTTCTTT
CASSESGGVGTEAFF
>few|TRBV28|TRBJ1-2|TRBD1
TGTGCCAGCAGTCAAATCTACCTGGGACAGGCCTACTATGGCTACACCTTC
CASSQIYLGQAYYGYTF
>few|TRBV5-4|TRBJ1-3|TRBD1
TGTGCCAGCAGCACGGGACAGGGGCCTGGAAACACCATATATTTT
CASSTGQGPGNTIYF
>-|TRBV7-2|TRBJ2-3|TRBD2
TGTGCCAGCAGCTCACTAGCGGGGGGGCCGCGAGATACGCAGTATTTT
CASSSLAGGPRDTQYF